This entry concerns a single TCR beta chain. This entry is derived from a study of OX40 agonist ivuxolimab in advanced cancers. The overall study: Across the patients, intravenous ivuxolimab was delivered every 2 weeks at 0.01 to 10 mg/kg. Approximately 40% of patients had received prior checkpoint inhibitor therapy.

Sequencing was performed with immunoSEQ multiplex PCR; in TCRdb, only in-frame clones are kept and a portion is missing. Here the sample spans about 53,000 clones, around 87% being singletons. The germline gives CDR1 LNHDA, CDR2 SQIVND (reference sequence). The CDR3 extends over 12 amino acids. V was trimmed by 4 bases and J by 4 bases, leaving 6 bases between them. This TCR was recovered from an adult with an advanced solid tumor such as melanoma, head and neck, liver or kidney cancer. The sample consisted of CD4+ or CD8+ T cells sorted from blood, taken in a trial of the OX40 agonist ivuxolimab. The chain employs TRBV19 and TRBJ2-3; D unresolved. In nucleotides, the CDR3 is TGTGCCAGTAGTACTGGGTCAGATACGCAGTATTTT. Protein sequence: CASSTGSDTQYF.